This is a list of T cell receptor beta chains from one sample in a study of T-cell reconstitution after alpha-beta-depleted transplantation in children. From the PCR reads, TCRdb called clonotypes with MiXCR, one entry per CDR3 protein. Here the sample spans some 310,000 distinct CDR3 sequences, more than 20% being singletons. The sample here was PBMCs, mostly from graft donor cells, taken 180 days after TCRalphabeta/CD19-depleted stem cell transplant. The receptors shown here come from a male patient under 18 who had a stem cell transplant for acute lymphoblastic leukemia, so the T cells may come from the graft donor. Each CDR3 is given with its conserved first and last residue. The D gene is left open where the match is weak. The size entry is marked missing in some rows and otherwise reads once, few, many or a size class.

D gene,clone size,V gene,J gene,CDR3 DNA,CDR3 protein
TRBD1,few,TRBV19,TRBJ2-3,TGTGCCAGTAGCAGGGACAGGGTTTTCGCAGATACGCAGTATTTT,CASSRDRVFADTQYF
NA,few,TRBV5-1,TRBJ2-3,TGCGCCAGCAGCGCTCACAGTGCCTATACGCAGTATTTT,CASSAHSAYTQYF
TRBD2,NA,TRBV5-5,TRBJ2-7,TGTGCCAGCAGTCTTAAGCGGGGAAGCTCCTACGAGCAGTACTTC,CASSLKRGSSYEQYF
NA,NA,TRBV20-1,TRBJ1-5,TGCAGTGTCCGAGGGGGGGCGCGGCAGCCCCAGCATTTT,CSVRGGARQPQHF
NA,NA,TRBV12-3/TRBV12-4,TRBJ2-7,TGTGCCAGCAGTAAATACGGGGACGAGCAGTACTTC,CASSKYGDEQYF
NA,NA,TRBV5-5,TRBJ2-2,TGTGCCAGCAGCTTCGGGAGCAAGAACACCGGGGAGCTGTTTTTT,CASSFGSKNTGELFF
TRBD1,few,TRBV12-3/TRBV12-4,TRBJ2-1,TGTGCCACTTCGAACCGGGACAGGCGGTACAATGAGCAGTTCTTC,CATSNRDRRYNEQFF
NA,many,TRBV12-3/TRBV12-4,TRBJ1-2,TGTGCCAGCAGTTTTAGAGGTTCTAACTATGGCTACACCTTC,CASSFRGSNYGYTF
TRBD1,NA,TRBV12-5,TRBJ2-7,TGTGCTAGTGGTTTGGCCGGGACAGCTTCCTACGAGCAGTACTTC,CASGLAGTASYEQYF
NA,NA,TRBV6-2/TRBV6-3,TRBJ2-7,TGTGCCAGCAGTCGATTTAGAGGGGCGTCCTACGAGCAGTACTTC,CASSRFRGASYEQYF
NA,NA,TRBV7-9,TRBJ2-7,TGTGCCAGCAGCTTAGAAGGTCCGGGCTACGAGCAGTACTTC,CASSLEGPGYEQYF
TRBD2,NA,TRBV27,TRBJ2-7,TGTGCCAGCAGTTTATCGGCCCCCGGGCTAGCGGGAGGGCCACGGGTGTACTTC,CASSLSAPGLAGGPRVYF
NA,NA,TRBV10-3,TRBJ2-7,TGTGCCATCAGTCGGGGACCGAACTACGAGCAGTACTTC,CAISRGPNYEQYF
NA,few,TRBV7-3,TRBJ1-1,TGTGCCAGCAGCTTTGTCCCCGTAAGACGGACTGAAGCTTTCTTT,CASSFVPVRRTEAFF
NA,NA,TRBV4-1,TRBJ2-7,TGCGCCAGCAGCCAAGGTCCCCCCGCGGGTTTAGGCCACGAGCAGTACTTC,CASSQGPPAGLGHEQYF
NA,NA,TRBV21-1,TRBJ2-7,TGTGCCAGCACGGAAGGGCCCTACTTC,CASTEGPYF
NA,few,TRBV21-1,TRBJ1-2,TGTGCCAGCAGCGAGGGACAGGGGGGACATGGCTACACCTTC,CASSEGQGGHGYTF
NA,few,TRBV6-6,TRBJ2-1,TGTGCCAGTGCCGGAACGTACAATGAGCAGTTCTTC,CASAGTYNEQFF
NA,few,TRBV19,TRBJ1-2,TGTGCCAGTACCCGAGAGAGGGGGATTGGTGGCTACACCTTC,CASTRERGIGGYTF
NA,NA,TRBV5-6,TRBJ2-5,TGTGCCAGCAGCTCCCCAGCGGTCCAAGAGACCCAGTACTTC,CASSSPAVQETQYF
NA,NA,TRBV14,TRBJ1-2,TGTGCCAGCAGCCAAGTAGGTTTAACTGGCTACACCTTC,CASSQVGLTGYTF
NA,few,TRBV3-1,TRBJ1-1,TGTGCCAGCAGCCCCCACTCCCCCAGGGAAAACACTGAAGCTTTCTTT,CASSPHSPRENTEAFF
TRBD1,NA,TRBV12-3/TRBV12-4,TRBJ2-1,TGTGCCAGCAGTACCTGGGACAGGGGTTACAATGAGCAGTTCTTC,CASSTWDRGYNEQFF
TRBD2,NA,TRBV7-6,TRBJ2-7,TGTGCCAGCAGCTCCACTAGCGGTGGGGACTACGAGCAGTACTTC,CASSSTSGGDYEQYF
TRBD2,NA,TRBV6-1,TRBJ2-1,TGTGCCAGCAGCAAAAGGGGAGGGCGGGGTGGTGAGCAGTTCTTC,CASSKRGGRGGEQFF
TRBD1,NA,TRBV10-3,TRBJ1-5,TGTGCCATCAGTGAGTTCCGACAGGGGGTGACGGGCAATCAGCCCCAGCATTTT,CAISEFRQGVTGNQPQHF
NA,few,TRBV3-1,TRBJ2-1,TGTGCCAGCAGCCTAGAATATGAGCAGTTCTTC,CASSLEYEQFF
NA,NA,TRBV5-1,TRBJ2-7,TGCGCCAGCAGCTATTACAGCTCCTACGAGCAGTACTTC,CASSYYSSYEQYF
TRBD1,few,TRBV20-1,TRBJ2-5,TGCAGTGCTGGACAGGGGTGGGAGACCCAGTACTTC,CSAGQGWETQYF
NA,NA,TRBV27,TRBJ2-5,TGTGCCAGCAGTTTAAGACAGACCCTGAAAGAGACCCAGTACTTC,CASSLRQTLKETQYF
TRBD2,few,TRBV7-2,TRBJ2-7,TGTGCCAGCAGCTTATCCCCGGGACTAGCTACTTACGAGCAGTACTTC,CASSLSPGLATYEQYF
TRBD2,NA,TRBV29-1,TRBJ2-1,TGCAGCGTTGAGGGGCTAGCGGGAGGCGCCAATGAGCAGTTCTTC,CSVEGLAGGANEQFF
NA,NA,TRBV20-1,TRBJ1-2,TGCAGTGCTAGGGGGACGGCTAACTATGGCTACACCTTC,CSARGTANYGYTF
TRBD1,few,TRBV5-1,TRBJ2-7,TGCGCCAGCAGCTTAACAGGGGGCGCCCCCTACGAGCAGTACTTC,CASSLTGGAPYEQYF
NA,few,TRBV10-3,TRBJ2-7,TGTGCCATCAGCCCGGGAGATGTATACGAGCAGTACTTC,CAISPGDVYEQYF
TRBD2,NA,TRBV11-1,TRBJ2-7,TGTGCCAGCAGCTTAGTAAAGGTGACTAGCGGGACAGCCTACGAGCAGTACTTC,CASSLVKVTSGTAYEQYF
NA,NA,TRBV29-1,TRBJ1-1,TGCAGCGTTGAGGTGTACACTGAAGCTTTCTTT,CSVEVYTEAFF
TRBD2,few,TRBV5-1,TRBJ2-7,TGCGCCAGCAGCTTGGGGCGGGGGTCCCCCGGAAGACTCTACGAGCAGTACTTC,CASSLGRGSPGRLYEQYF
NA,few,TRBV7-9,TRBJ2-6,TGTGCCAGCAGCTTGGGCCTCTCTGGGGCCAACGTCCTGACTTTC,CASSLGLSGANVLTF
TRBD1,many,TRBV29-1,TRBJ2-4,TGCAGCGTTTGGGGAAGCGCACAGGGGATGACGTACTTC,CSVWGSAQGMTYF
NA,NA,TRBV29-1,TRBJ2-1,TGCAGCGTTGAAGAAGAGAACTACAATGAGCAGTTCTTC,CSVEEENYNEQFF
NA,few,TRBV12-3/TRBV12-4,TRBJ2-7,TGTGCCAGCAGTGACGGGGCCTACGAGCAGTACTTC,CASSDGAYEQYF
TRBD1,NA,TRBV7-8,TRBJ1-2,TGTGCCAGCAGCACGTTCCGGGACAGGGGGAACGTTTTTGATGGCTACACCTTC,CASSTFRDRGNVFDGYTF
NA,NA,TRBV20-1,TRBJ2-1,TGCAGTGCTCGCACCCACGACGGGATAGGGTTCTTC,CSARTHDGIGFF
NA,NA,TRBV2,TRBJ1-5,TGTGCCAGCAGTGAAGTTAGGGATCAGCCCCAGCATTTT,CASSEVRDQPQHF
TRBD2,NA,TRBV20-1,TRBJ2-7,TGCTGTGCTAGAAAGAGATACCTAGCGGGAGTCTTCTACGAGCAGTACTTC,CCARKRYLAGVFYEQYF
TRBD2,many,TRBV6-5,TRBJ2-3,TGTGCCAGCAGTTTTCCCGTAAGCGGGACCCTCACAGATACGCAGTATTTT,CASSFPVSGTLTDTQYF
NA,few,TRBV24-1,TRBJ2-7,TGTGCCACCGGTAATCCCTACGAGCAGTACTTC,CATGNPYEQYF
NA,few,TRBV5-1,TRBJ1-4,TGCGCCAGCAGCTTCTTCGGGGGCAGGGGAGTTGAAAAACTGTTTTTT,CASSFFGGRGVEKLFF
TRBD2,NA,TRBV4-2,TRBJ2-7,TGTGCCAGCAGCACGGGACTAGCGGGAGATCGTTGGAGCTCCTACGAGCAGTACTTC,CASSTGLAGDRWSSYEQYF
TRBD1,many,TRBV2,TRBJ1-5,TGTGCCAGCAGTAAGGGGGCAGGGACTAATCAGCCCCAGCATTTT,CASSKGAGTNQPQHF
NA,NA,TRBV5-1,TRBJ2-3,TGCGCCAGCAGCTTGGCCTTAGATACGCAGTATTTT,CASSLALDTQYF
TRBD2,NA,TRBV6-1,TRBJ2-1,TGTGCCAGCAGATCTAGCGGGAGTAATGAGCAGTTCTTC,CASRSSGSNEQFF